This T cell receptor (beta chain) was obtained from a study of blood T cell repertoires in COVID-19. Study as a whole: COVID-19 samples, acute and convalescent, were from the United States, Italy and Spain. Sample material is recorded as cDNA or gDNA derived from T cells, B-cell-depleted T cells, or PBMCs.

Seattle enrolled patients during active infection and tracked them longitudinally. The protocol was immunoSEQ multiplex PCR, while the TCRdb copy is restricted to in-frame clones and leaves out a portion. Here the sample spans tens of thousands of clones, 83% being singletons. Germline CDR1 is MGHRA and CDR2 is YSYEKL. V gave up 1 base and J gave up 6 bases; unmatched junction bases: 10. The CDR3 is 17 amino acids. The sequenced sample was peripheral blood. The sequence was obtained from a man aged 25-45 years with COVID-19, enrolled during active disease. The V call is TRBV4-1, the J call TRBJ2-1, with TRBD2 matching over 9 bases. Here the CDR3 reads CASSQGPSGTLGNEQFF. Written as DNA, the CDR3 is TGCGCCAGCAGCCAAGGGCCTAGCGGGACTCTGGGCAATGAGCAGTTCTTC.